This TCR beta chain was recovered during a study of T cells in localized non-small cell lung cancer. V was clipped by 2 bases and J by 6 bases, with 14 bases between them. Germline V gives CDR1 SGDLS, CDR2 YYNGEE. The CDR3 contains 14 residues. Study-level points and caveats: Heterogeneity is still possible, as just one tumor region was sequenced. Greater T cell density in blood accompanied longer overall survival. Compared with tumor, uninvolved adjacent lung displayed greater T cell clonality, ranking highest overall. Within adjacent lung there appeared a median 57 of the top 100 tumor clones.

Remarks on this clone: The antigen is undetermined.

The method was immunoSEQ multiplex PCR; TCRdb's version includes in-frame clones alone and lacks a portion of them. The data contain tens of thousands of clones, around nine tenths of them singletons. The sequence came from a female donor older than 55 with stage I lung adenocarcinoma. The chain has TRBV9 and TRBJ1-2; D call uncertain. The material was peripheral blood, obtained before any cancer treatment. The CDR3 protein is CASSVPERADGYTF. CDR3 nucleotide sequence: TGTGCCAGCAGCGTCCCTGAAAGGGCAGATGGCTACACCTTC.